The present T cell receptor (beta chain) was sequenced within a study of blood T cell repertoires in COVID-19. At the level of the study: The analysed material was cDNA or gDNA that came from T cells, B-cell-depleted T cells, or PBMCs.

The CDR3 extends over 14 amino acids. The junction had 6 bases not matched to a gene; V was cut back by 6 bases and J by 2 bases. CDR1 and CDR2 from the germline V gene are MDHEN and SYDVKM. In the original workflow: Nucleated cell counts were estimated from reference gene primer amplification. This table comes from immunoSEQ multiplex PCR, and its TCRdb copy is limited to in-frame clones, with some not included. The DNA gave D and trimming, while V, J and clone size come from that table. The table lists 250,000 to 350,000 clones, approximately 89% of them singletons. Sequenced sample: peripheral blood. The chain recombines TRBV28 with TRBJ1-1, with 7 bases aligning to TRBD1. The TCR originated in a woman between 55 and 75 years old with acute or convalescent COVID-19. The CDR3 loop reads CASRRQGSNTEAFF. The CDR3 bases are TGTGCCAGCAGGCGACAGGGCTCCAACACTGAAGCTTTCTTT. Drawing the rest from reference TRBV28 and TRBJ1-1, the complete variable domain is DVKVTQSSRYLVKRTGEKVFLECVQDMDHENMFWYRQDPGLGLRLIYFSYDVKMKEKGDIPEGYSVSREKKERFSLILESASTNQTSMYLCASRRQGSNTEAFFGQGTRLTVV.